This T cell receptor beta chain stems from a study of cytomegalovirus exposure and HLA in healthy donors. About the research overall: Later, an analysis reported that the 120 or so validation repertoires had used the same platform as the roughly 650 first-cohort repertoires. Overall study findings and caveats: Some TCR beta chains (164 of them) were listed as cytomegalovirus-associated. A subsequent analysis found that TCR clusters from the first cohort also tended to co-occur in the 90 to 150 validation repertoires, with approximately 95% of cluster scores above 0.

This clone came up a few times. Its antigen remains unknown. Sequencing used immunoSEQ multiplex PCR; TCRdb keeps in-frame clones, though not all of them. The profile covers 100,000 to 120,000 clones, with about 92% appearing a single time and 1.5% to 2% taken by the ten largest. Germline assignment: CDR1 LNHDA and CDR2 SQIVND (reference sequence). V lost 6 bases to trimming and J lost 4 bases, with 12 bases between them. CDR3 length: 13 amino acids. The chain employs TRBV19 and TRBJ1-2, with a tentative D call TRBD1 (5 bases). This receptor was identified in a young woman in good health and CMV-seronegative. Source material: PBMCs. DNA for the CDR3: TGTGCCAGTAGCTCCCAGGGCCCCTATGGCTACACCTTC. Translated, it gives CASSSQGPYGYTF.